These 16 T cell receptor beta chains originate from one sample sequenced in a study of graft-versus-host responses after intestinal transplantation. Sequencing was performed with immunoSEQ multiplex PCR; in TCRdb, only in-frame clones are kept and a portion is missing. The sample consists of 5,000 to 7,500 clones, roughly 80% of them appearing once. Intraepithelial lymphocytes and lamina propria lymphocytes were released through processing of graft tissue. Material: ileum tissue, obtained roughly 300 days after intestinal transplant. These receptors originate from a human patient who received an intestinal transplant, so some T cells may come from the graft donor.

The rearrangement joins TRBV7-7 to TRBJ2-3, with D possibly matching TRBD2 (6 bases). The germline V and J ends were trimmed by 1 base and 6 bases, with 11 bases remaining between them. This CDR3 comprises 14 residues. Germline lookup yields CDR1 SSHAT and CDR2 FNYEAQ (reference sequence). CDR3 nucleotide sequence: TGTGCCAGCAGCTTAGATGGGGGGATGGATACGCAGTATTTT. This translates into CASSLDGGMDTQYF. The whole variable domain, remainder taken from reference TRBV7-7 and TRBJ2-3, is GAGVSQSPRYKVTKRGQDVTLRCDPISSHATLYWYQQALGQGPEFLTYFNYEAQPDKSGLPSDRFSAERPEGSISTLTIQRTEQRDSAMYRCASSLDGGMDTQYFGPGTRLTVL.

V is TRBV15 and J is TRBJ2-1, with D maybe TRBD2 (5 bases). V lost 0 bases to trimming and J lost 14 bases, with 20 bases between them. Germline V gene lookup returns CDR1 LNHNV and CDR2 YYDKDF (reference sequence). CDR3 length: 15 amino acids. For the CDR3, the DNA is TGTGCCACCAGCAGAGATAGGTTCGGGGTCACTCGTGAGTTCTTC. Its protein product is CATSRDRFGVTREFF.

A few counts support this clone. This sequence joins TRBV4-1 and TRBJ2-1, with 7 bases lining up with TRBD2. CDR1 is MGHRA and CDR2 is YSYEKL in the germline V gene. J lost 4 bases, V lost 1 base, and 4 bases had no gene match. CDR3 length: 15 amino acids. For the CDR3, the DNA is TGCGCCAGCAGCCAAGGAGTAGCGGGTTACAATGAGCAGTTCTTC. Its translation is CASSQGVAGYNEQFF.

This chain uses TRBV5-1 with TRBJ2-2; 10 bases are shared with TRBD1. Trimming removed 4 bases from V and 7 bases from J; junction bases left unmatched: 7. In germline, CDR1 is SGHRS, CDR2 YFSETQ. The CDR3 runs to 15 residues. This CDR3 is CASSPGTGVSGELFF. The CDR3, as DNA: TGCGCCAGCAGCCCCGGGACAGGGGTTAGCGGGGAGCTGTTTTTT.

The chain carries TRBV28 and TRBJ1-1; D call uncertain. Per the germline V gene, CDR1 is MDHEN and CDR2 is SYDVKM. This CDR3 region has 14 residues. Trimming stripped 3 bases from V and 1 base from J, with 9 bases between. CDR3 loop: CASSLVLTNTEAFF. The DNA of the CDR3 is TGTGCCAGCAGTTTGGTACTCACGAACACTGAAGCTTTCTTT.

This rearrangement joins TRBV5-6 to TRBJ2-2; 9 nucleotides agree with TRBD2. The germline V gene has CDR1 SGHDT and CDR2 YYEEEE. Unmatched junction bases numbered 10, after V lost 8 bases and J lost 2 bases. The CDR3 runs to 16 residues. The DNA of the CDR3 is TGTGCCAGTAACTATCTAGCGGGACTAAACACCGGGGAGCTGTTTTTT. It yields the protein CASNYLAGLNTGELFF.

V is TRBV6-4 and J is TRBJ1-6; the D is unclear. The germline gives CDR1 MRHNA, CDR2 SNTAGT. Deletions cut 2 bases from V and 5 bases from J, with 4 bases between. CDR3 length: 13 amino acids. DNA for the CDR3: TGTGCCAGCAGTGACAGGGATAATTCACCCCTCCACTTT. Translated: CASSDRDNSPLHF.

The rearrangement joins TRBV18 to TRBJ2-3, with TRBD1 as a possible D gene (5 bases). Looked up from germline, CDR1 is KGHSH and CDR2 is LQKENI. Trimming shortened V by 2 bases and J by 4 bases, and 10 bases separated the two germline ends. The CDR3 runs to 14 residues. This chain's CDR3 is CASSPRAGPDTQYF. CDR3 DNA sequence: TGTGCCAGCTCACCAAGGGCAGGGCCAGATACGCAGTATTTT.

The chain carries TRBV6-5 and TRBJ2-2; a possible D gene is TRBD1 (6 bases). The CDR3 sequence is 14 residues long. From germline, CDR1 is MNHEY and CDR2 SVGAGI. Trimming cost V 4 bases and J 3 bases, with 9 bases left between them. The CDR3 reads CASSSYRDTGELFF. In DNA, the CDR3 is TGTGCCAGCAGTTCCTACAGGGACACCGGGGAGCTGTTTTTT.

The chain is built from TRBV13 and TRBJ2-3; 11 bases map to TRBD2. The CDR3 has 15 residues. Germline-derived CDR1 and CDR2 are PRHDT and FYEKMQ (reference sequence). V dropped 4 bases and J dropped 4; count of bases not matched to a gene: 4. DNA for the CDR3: TGTGCCAGCAGCTACCGACTAGCGGGGTCAGATACGCAGTATTTT. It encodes CASSYRLAGSDTQYF.

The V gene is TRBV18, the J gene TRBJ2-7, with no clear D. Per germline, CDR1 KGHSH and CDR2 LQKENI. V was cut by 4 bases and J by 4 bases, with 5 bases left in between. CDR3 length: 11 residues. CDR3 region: CASSQSYEQYF. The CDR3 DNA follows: TGTGCCAGCTCACAAAGTTACGAGCAGTACTTC.

As DNA, the CDR3 is TGTGCCAGCACCCCCGGCTATCTTCTCTATGGCTACACCTTC. Translation: CASTPGYLLYGYTF. This rearrangement joins TRBV6-1 to TRBJ1-2; no reliable D call. Trimming removed 7 bases at V and 4 bases at J, with 16 bases between. The CDR3 has 14 residues. Germline V lookup: CDR1 MNHNS, CDR2 SASEGT.

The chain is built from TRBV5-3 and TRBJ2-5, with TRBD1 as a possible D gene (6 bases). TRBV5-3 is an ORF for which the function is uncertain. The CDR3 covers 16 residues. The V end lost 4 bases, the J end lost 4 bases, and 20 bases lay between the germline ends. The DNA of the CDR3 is TGTGCCAGAAGCCTTGGGGGCGGTAGGTGCCGAGAGACCCAGTACTTC. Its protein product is CARSLGGGRCRETQYF.

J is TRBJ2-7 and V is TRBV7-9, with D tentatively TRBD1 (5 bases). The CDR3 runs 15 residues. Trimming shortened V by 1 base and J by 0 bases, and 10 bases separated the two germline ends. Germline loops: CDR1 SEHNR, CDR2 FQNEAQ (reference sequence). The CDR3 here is CASSLVGASSYEQYF. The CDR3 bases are TGTGCCAGCAGCTTAGTAGGGGCGTCCTCCTACGAGCAGTACTTC.

CDR3 sequence (DNA): TGTGCCAGCAGTCCCCGACAGGCTCAAACTAGCACAGATACGCAGTATTTT. Protein sequence: CASSPRQAQTSTDTQYF. The V gene is TRBV28, the J gene TRBJ2-3; a possible D gene is TRBD1 (6 bases). This CDR3 contains 17 residues. From germline, CDR1 is MDHEN and CDR2 SYDVKM. V was shortened by 5 bases and J by 0 bases, with 18 bases between the two germline ends.

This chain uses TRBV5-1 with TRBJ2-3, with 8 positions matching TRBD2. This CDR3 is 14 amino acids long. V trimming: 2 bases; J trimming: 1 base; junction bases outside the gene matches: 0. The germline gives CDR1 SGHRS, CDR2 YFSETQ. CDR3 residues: CASSFSGGTDTQYF. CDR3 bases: TGCGCCAGCAGCTTTAGCGGGGGCACAGATACGCAGTATTTT. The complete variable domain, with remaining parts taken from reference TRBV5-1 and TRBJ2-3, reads KAGVTQTPRYLIKTRGQQVTLSCSPISGHRSVSWYQQTPGQGLQFLFEYFSETQRNKGNFPGRFSGRQFSNSRSEMNVSTLELGDSALYLCASSFSGGTDTQYFGPGTRLTVL.